A single sample is the source of the 27 T cell receptor beta chains below, sequenced in a study of regulatory T cells in long-lasting Graves disease. According to the study, TCR beta libraries were built with iRepertoire HTBI primers and CDR3-region Arm-PCR. One entry per CDR3 protein, called by TCRdb with MiXCR from the multiplex PCR reads. Here the sample spans under 450,000 distinct CDR3 sequences, 15% to 20% being singletons. Time point in this sample: newly diagnosed GD, antithyroid drugs for less than 3 months. PBMC-derived RNA was used for the TCR library. This sample also appeared in a second study, on T cells in Graves' hyperthyroidism and ophthalmopathy.

The source was peripheral blood mononuclear cells (PBMCs), collected at new diagnosis, from a patient treated with antithyroid drugs. These TCRs come from a woman aged 18-29 years with Graves disease.

Regarding this clonotype: The likely explanation is a read error, given a far larger clone one base away. The chain carries TRBV3-1 and TRBJ2-1; TRBD1 aligns across 7 bases. The assigned J gene may be wrong: the sequence end matches TRBJ2-5 better. Germline lookup yields CDR1 LGHDT and CDR2 YNNKEL (reference sequence). The CDR3 contains 16 residues. The CDR3 sequence is CANSQESIGGMETQYF. In DNA, the CDR3 is TGTGCCAACAGCCAAGAGTCTATAGGGGGCATGGAGACCCAGTACTTC.

Only a few counts were recorded for this clonotype. The chain recombines TRBV7-8 with TRBJ1-6; D is ambiguous. The germline V and J ends were trimmed by 0 bases and 10 bases, with 13 bases remaining between them. The germline gives CDR1 SGHVS, CDR2 FQNEAQ. This CDR3 has 15 residues. CDR3 coding DNA: TGTGCCAGCAGCTTAGCGGAAAGTATTTCGTCACCCCTCCACTTT. Protein product: CASSLAESISSPLHF.

This clonotype was found many times. The rearrangement uses TRBV29-1 and TRBJ2-7; 10 nucleotides align to TRBD1. There are 12 residues in the CDR3. Trimming cost V 7 bases and J 5 bases; bases outside gene matches: 5. From germline, CDR1 is SQVTM and CDR2 ANQGSEA. CDR3 sequence (DNA): TGCAGCGCCGAGACAGGGGGCGACGAGCAGTACTTC. Protein product: CSAETGGDEQYF.

The CDR3 sequence: CASRGTGEGQPQHF. The CDR3 DNA reads as TGTGCCAGCAGAGGGACAGGGGAAGGCCAGCCCCAGCATTTT. V is TRBV25-1 and J is TRBJ1-5; TRBD1 matches at 10 bases. V trimming: 6 bases; J trimming: 7 bases; junction bases outside the gene matches: 6. This CDR3 is 14 amino acids long. From germline, CDR1 is MGHDK and CDR2 SYGVNS.

This clonotype was picked up many times. The V gene is TRBV28, the J gene TRBJ2-1; 8 bases map to TRBD1. Germline V gives CDR1 MDHEN, CDR2 SYDVKM. The length of the CDR3 is 14 residues. The junction had 9 bases not matched to a gene; V was cut back by 5 bases and J by 9 bases. The CDR3, as DNA: TGTGCCAGCAGTCAAACTTCCAGGGGGCGTGAGCAGTTCTTC. Its protein product is CASSQTSRGREQFF.

To note about this clonotype: Being one base from a much bigger clone, this may be a read error. DNA of the CDR3: TGTGCCAGCAGAGGGACTAGCGGCTCCCACGAGCAGTACTTC. Translation: CASRGTSGSHEQYF. V and J are TRBV12-3 or TRBV12-4 and TRBJ2-7; 11 positions match TRBD2. The CDR3 has 14 amino acids.

This clonotype was recorded at least ten times. V is TRBV28 and J is TRBJ2-3, with D possibly being TRBD2 (6 bases). The ends were cut back, 8 bases at V and 1 base at J, with 16 bases in the middle. The length of the CDR3 is 15 residues. Per the germline V gene, CDR1 is MDHEN and CDR2 is SYDVKM. CDR3 DNA sequence: TGTGCCAGCGATACTCCTGGCGGGGGCACAGATACGCAGTATTTT. Protein sequence: CASDTPGGGTDTQYF.

This chain uses TRBV5-1 with TRBJ2-5; 11 positions match TRBD2. Germline lookup yields CDR1 SGHRS and CDR2 YFSETQ. V gave up 7 bases and J gave up 5 bases; unmatched junction bases: 37. This CDR3 has 24 amino acids. This chain's CDR3 is CASGTGRKGGLAVIPRGSHETQYF. CDR3 in DNA: TGCGCCAGCGGAACAGGACGAAAGGGGGGACTAGCGGTAATACCAAGGGGGTCCCACGAGACCCAGTACTTC.

This clonotype has ten or more counts. The chain uses TRBV5-1 and TRBJ2-3; 11 nucleotides agree with TRBD2. The germline V gene encodes CDR1 SGHRS and CDR2 YFSETQ. After removal of 4 bases from V and 5 bases from J, the junction contained 9 bases not matched to a gene. CDR3 length: 16 residues. The CDR3 reads CASSGSGGATGDTQYF. The CDR3 DNA sequence: TGCGCCAGCAGCGGTAGCGGGGGGGCCACTGGAGATACGCAGTATTTT.

This clonotype has ten or more counts. The chain has TRBV20-1 and TRBJ2-1; 9 nucleotides match TRBD2. Per the germline V gene, CDR1 is DFQATT and CDR2 is SNEGSKA (reference sequence). V shed 1 base, J shed 9 bases, and the junction held 10 bases outside the gene matches. This CDR3 contains 15 residues. In DNA, the CDR3 is TGCAGTGCTAGAGTGCTCGCAGCGGGAGGAGCTGAGCAGTTCTTC. Its protein product is CSARVLAAGGAEQFF.

The chain combines TRBV24-1 with TRBJ1-2; D ambiguous. CDR1 KGHDR and CDR2 SFDVKD come from the germline V gene. The CDR3 is 13 residues long. V was trimmed by 0 bases and J by 8 bases, leaving 9 bases between them. In nucleotides, the CDR3 is TGTGCCACCAGTGATTTGCAAGGGTTCGGCTACACCTTC. Amino acid sequence: CATSDLQGFGYTF.

In its sample, this clonotype was seen many times. The gene calls are TRBV20-1 and TRBJ1-6; D possibly corresponds to TRBD1 (6 bases). Per the germline V gene, CDR1 is DFQATT and CDR2 is SNEGSKA (reference sequence). V shed 5 bases and J shed 6 bases, with 14 bases lying between them. The CDR3 sequence is 14 residues long. In DNA, the CDR3 is TGCAGTGCTCCCCGGGACACTATTAATTCACCCCTCCACTTT. It yields the protein CSAPRDTINSPLHF.

The table lists this clonotype with many counts. The chain uses TRBV2 and TRBJ2-2; no reliable D call. Trimming cost V 1 base and J 1 base, with 7 bases left between them. This CDR3 region has 15 residues. Germline lookup yields CDR1 SNHLY and CDR2 FYNNEI. The CDR3 nucleotides read TGTGCCAGCAGTGAAGTCGCCGGGAACACCGGGGAGCTGTTTTTT. It translates to CASSEVAGNTGELFF.

The rearrangement links TRBV24-1 to TRBJ1-1; 7 bases are shared with TRBD1. After removal of 7 bases from V and 6 bases from J, the junction contained 4 bases not matched to a gene. Germline V lookup: CDR1 KGHDR, CDR2 SFDVKD. CDR3 size: 12 residues. The CDR3 bases are TGTGCCACCAGCGGAACAGGGGCTGAAGCTTTCTTT. As protein: CATSGTGAEAFF.

This clonotype was observed many times. The DNA for the CDR3 is TGTGCCAGCAGTTACGGGAATAACTATGGCTACACCTTC. Protein sequence: CASSYGNNYGYTF. The gene calls are TRBV6-5 and TRBJ1-2, with unresolved D. Trimming removed 2 bases from V and 1 base from J, with 5 bases in between. Looked up from germline, CDR1 is MNHEY and CDR2 is SVGAGI. The CDR3 covers 13 residues.

This clonotype was counted between two and nine times. J is TRBJ2-1 and V is TRBV29-1, with D perhaps TRBD2 (5 bases). This CDR3 comprises 19 residues. Deletions cut 1 base from V and 0 bases from J, with 22 bases between. CDR1 and CDR2 (germline): SQVTM, ANQGSEA. CDR3 nucleotide sequence: TGCAGCGTTGAAGGGTTTGCGGAAAGTCGGGGAAGCTCCTACAATGAGCAGTTCTTC. Translated, it gives CSVEGFAESRGSSYNEQFF.

The DNA for the CDR3 is TGTGCCTGGAGGGCGGGACTAGCGGACCTTCCTTCCTACAATGAGCAGTTCTTC. Its protein product is CAWRAGLADLPSYNEQFF. This chain connects TRBV30 to TRBJ2-1; 11 positions agree with TRBD2. After removal of 3 bases from V and 1 base from J, the junction contained 11 bases not matched to a gene. Germline loops: CDR1 GTSNPN, CDR2 SVGIG (reference sequence). This CDR3 region has 18 residues.

V gene TRBV7-2 combines with J gene TRBJ1-4; maybe TRBD1 (5 bases). Germline V CDR1 and CDR2: SGHTA, FQGNSA. The CDR3 extends over 15 amino acids. V was pared by 5 bases and J by 6 bases, with 16 bases between. CDR3 bases: TGTGCCAGCAGCCCCCCGGGCAGGGTCTATGAAAAACTGTTTTTT. This encodes CASSPPGRVYEKLFF.

In this sample, this clonotype turned up many times. V is TRBV30 and J is TRBJ2-1; TRBD2 aligns across 9 bases. The germline V gene has CDR1 GTSNPN and CDR2 SVGIG (reference sequence). With V trimmed by 2 bases and J by 7 bases, 6 bases remained unmatched. The CDR3 covers 14 residues. CDR3 in amino acids: CAWSKGLASNEQFF. As DNA, the CDR3 is TGTGCCTGGAGTAAGGGACTAGCTTCAAATGAGCAGTTCTTC.

This clonotype was recorded at least ten times. The junction differs from germline at one of its ends, possibly a read error. The chain recombines TRBV5-1 with TRBJ2-3; no definite D call. The CDR3 length is 14 residues. Germline V gives CDR1 SGHRS, CDR2 YFSETQ. The DNA of the CDR3 is TGTGCCAGCAGCTTGTCGAACCCCGGCGATACGCAGTATTTT. Translated: CASSLSNPGDTQYF.

This clonotype was picked up many times. The rearrangement uses TRBV6-5 and TRBJ2-3; no reliable D call. Germline V gene sequence: CDR1 MNHEY, CDR2 SVGAGI. The CDR3 totals 14 residues. Trimming cost V 4 bases and J 4 bases, with 12 bases left between them. CDR3 loop: CASSSNRRADTQYF. DNA for the CDR3: TGTGCCAGCAGTTCGAATCGAAGGGCAGATACGCAGTATTTT.

This clonotype was picked up many times. The V and J genes are TRBV3-1 and TRBJ1-1; possible D gene TRBD1, 6 bases. The CDR3 is 15 residues long. V was trimmed by 4 bases and J by 4 bases, leaving 16 bases between them. The V gene's germline CDR1 is LGHDT and CDR2 YNNKEL (reference sequence). CDR3 sequence (DNA): TGTGCCAGCAGCCGACGAGTAGACAGGCCCACTGAAGCTTTCTTT. As protein: CASSRRVDRPTEAFF.

The V and J genes are TRBV7-2 and TRBJ1-5, with D possibly matching TRBD1 (6 bases). V shed 5 bases and J shed 1 base, with 12 bases lying between them. The CDR3 contains 15 residues. Germline V gene sequence: CDR1 SGHTA, CDR2 FQGNSA. The CDR3 DNA is TGTGCCAGCAGCCCATACAGGGAAAGCAATCAGCCCCAGCATTTT. Translating gives CASSPYRESNQPQHF.

This rearrangement joins TRBV6-1 to TRBJ2-4; D gene uncertain. Germline lookup yields CDR1 MNHNS and CDR2 SASEGT. CDR3 size: 12 residues. Trimming took off 6 bases at V and 6 bases at J, with 9 bases between the two ends. CDR3 amino acids: CASRGSGNIQYF. The DNA of the CDR3 is TGTGCCAGCAGGGGTTCGGGAAACATTCAGTACTTC.

This clonotype was observed a few times. This chain links TRBV4-2 with TRBJ2-1, with 8 bases identical to TRBD1. Germline V gives CDR1 LGHNA, CDR2 YNFKEQ. The CDR3 has 16 amino acids. J gave up 5 bases and V 0 bases, and 6 bases lay outside the gene matches. CDR3 coding DNA: TGTGCCAGCAGCCAAGATTCAGGGGGCCAGGACAATGAGCAGTTCTTC. This translates into CASSQDSGGQDNEQFF.

This clonotype has only a few counts. The chain employs TRBV12-3 or TRBV12-4 and TRBJ1-6; D gene uncertain. The CDR3 is made up of 11 amino acids. Trimming took 2 bases from V and 10 from J, leaving 3 bases between them. The CDR3: CASSLRSPLHF. DNA of the CDR3: TGTGCCAGCAGTTTAAGATCACCCCTCCACTTT.

Regarding this clonotype: Germline is not matched at one junction end, which may reflect a read error. V gene TRBV30 combines with J gene TRBJ1-4; TRBD1 is a possible D gene (5 bases). Germline V gene sequence: CDR1 GTSNPN, CDR2 SVGIG (reference sequence). The CDR3 contains 15 residues. CDR3 sequence reads: CAGARTGEDNEKLFF. The CDR3 nucleotides are TGTGCCGGGGCACGTACAGGAGAAGATAATGAAAAGCTGTTTTTT.